This T cell receptor beta chain was recovered during a study of blood T cell repertoires in COVID-19. The CDR3 runs 14 residues. Germline CDR1 is KGHSH and CDR2 is LQKENI. The data were produced by immunoSEQ multiplex PCR, yet TCRdb's version contains in-frame clones alone and is incomplete. The sample comprises tens of thousands of clones, approximately 86% of which are singletons, and 3% to 3.5% rests with the top ten. Concerning this clone itself: One junction end does not reproduce the germline sequence, and a read error may be involved.

J is TRBJ2-5 and V is TRBV18, with 10 bases matching TRBD1. The specimen was peripheral blood. This TCR was recovered from a woman aged 80 or older with COVID-19, enrolled during active disease. DNA for the CDR3: TGTGCCACCTCAAGACAGGGGGCGCGGGAGACCCAGTACTTC. This encodes CATSRQGARETQYF.